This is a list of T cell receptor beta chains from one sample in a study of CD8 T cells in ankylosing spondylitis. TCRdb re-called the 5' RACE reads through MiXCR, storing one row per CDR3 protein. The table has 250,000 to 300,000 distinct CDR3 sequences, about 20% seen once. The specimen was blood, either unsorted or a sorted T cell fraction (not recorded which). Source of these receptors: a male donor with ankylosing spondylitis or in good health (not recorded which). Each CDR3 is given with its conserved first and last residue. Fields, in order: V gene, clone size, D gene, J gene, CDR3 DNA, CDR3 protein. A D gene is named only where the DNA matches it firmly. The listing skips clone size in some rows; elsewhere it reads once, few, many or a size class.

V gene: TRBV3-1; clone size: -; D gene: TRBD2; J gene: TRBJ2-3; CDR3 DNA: TGTGCCAGCAGCTTCCCTGGCCTGGCGGGAGAAGCCACAGATACGCAGTATTTT; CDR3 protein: CASSFPGLAGEATDTQYF
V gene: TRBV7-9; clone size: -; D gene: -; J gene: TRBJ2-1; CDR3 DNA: TGTGCCAGCAGCTTGGCGGGGAGAGGGGAGGACAATGAGCAGTTCTTC; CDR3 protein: CASSLAGRGEDNEQFF
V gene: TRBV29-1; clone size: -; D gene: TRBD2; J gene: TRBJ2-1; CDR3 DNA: TGCAGCGTTGTACTAGCGGGACATAATGAGCAGTTCTTC; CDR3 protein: CSVVLAGHNEQFF
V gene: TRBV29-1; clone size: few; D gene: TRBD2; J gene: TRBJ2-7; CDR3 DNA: TGCAGCGTTGAAATTAGCGGGGACGAAAACTCCTACGAGCAGTACTTC; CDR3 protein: CSVEISGDENSYEQYF
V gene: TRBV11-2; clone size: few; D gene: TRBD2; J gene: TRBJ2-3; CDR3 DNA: TGTGCCAGCAGCTCACCCGGACTAGCGGGAGCGCCCACAGATACGCAGTATTTT; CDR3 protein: CASSSPGLAGAPTDTQYF
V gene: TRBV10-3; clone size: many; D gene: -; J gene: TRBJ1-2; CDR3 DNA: TGTGCCAAGACAGAAAACCCAAACTATGGCTACACCTTC; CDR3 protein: CAKTENPNYGYTF
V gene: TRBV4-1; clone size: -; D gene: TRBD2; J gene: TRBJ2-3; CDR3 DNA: TGCGCCAGCAGCCTTACTCCTTCGGGAGGGCATAGGGGCACAGATACGCAGTATTTT; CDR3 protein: CASSLTPSGGHRGTDTQYF
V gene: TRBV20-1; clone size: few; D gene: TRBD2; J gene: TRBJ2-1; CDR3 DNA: TGCAGTGCTAGAGACTCTCTGGGGACTAGCGGGATCTCCTACAATGAGCAGTTCTTC; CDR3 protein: CSARDSLGTSGISYNEQFF
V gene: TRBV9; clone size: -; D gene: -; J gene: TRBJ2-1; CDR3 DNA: TGTGCCAGCAGCGTTTCCGGAGGGCACAATGAGCAGTTCTTC; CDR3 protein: CASSVSGGHNEQFF
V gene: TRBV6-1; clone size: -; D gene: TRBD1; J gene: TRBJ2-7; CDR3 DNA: TGTGCCACGAGACAGGGGTCTAGGACCTACGAGCAGTACTTC; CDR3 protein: CATRQGSRTYEQYF
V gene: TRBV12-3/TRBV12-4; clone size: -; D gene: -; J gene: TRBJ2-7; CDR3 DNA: TGTGCCAGCAGCCCTGACTATCCAGACGAGCAGTACTTC; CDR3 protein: CASSPDYPDEQYF
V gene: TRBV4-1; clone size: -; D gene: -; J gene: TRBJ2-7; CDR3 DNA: TGCGCCAGCAGCCAGGGCCTACAGGGTGAGGGGCTCTCCTACGAGCAGTACTTC; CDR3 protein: CASSQGLQGEGLSYEQYF
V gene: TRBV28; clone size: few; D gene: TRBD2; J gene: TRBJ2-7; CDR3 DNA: TGTGCCAGCAGTTTCTATGATCTTTTGACTAGCGGGAGAACCCCCTACGAGCAGTACTTC; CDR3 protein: CASSFYDLLTSGRTPYEQYF
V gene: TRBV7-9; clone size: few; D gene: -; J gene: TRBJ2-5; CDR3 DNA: TGTGCCAGCAGCTTAGAGGAGTACCAAGAGACCCAGTACTTC; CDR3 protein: CASSLEEYQETQYF
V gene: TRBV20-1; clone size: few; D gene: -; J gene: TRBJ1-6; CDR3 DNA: TGCAGTGCCGCGGACCGCCTTTCACCCCTCCACTTT; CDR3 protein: CSAADRLSPLHF
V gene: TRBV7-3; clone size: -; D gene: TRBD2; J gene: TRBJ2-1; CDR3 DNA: TGTGCCAGCAGCACCTTAGCGGGAGCAGGGTCCTACAATGAGCAGTTCTTC; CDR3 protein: CASSTLAGAGSYNEQFF
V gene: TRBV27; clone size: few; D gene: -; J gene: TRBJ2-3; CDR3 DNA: TGTGCCAGCGAGTTAGGGGGTACGCAGTATTTT; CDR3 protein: CASELGGTQYF
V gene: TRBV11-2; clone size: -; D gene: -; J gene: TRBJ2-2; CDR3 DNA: TGTGCCAGCAGCTTAGTGGCAGGGGCTGTGGGCGGGGAGCTGTTTTTT; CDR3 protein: CASSLVAGAVGGELFF
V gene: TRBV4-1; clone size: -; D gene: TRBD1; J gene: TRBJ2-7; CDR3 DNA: TGCGCCAGCAGCCAAGAAAGAGCGGGGACAGGGTTTTACGAGCAGTACTTC; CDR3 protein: CASSQERAGTGFYEQYF
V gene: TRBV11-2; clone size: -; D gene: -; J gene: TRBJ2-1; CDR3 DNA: TGTGCCAGCAGCTTAAAGGCGTGGGGAATCTACAATGAGCAGTTCTTC; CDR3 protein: CASSLKAWGIYNEQFF
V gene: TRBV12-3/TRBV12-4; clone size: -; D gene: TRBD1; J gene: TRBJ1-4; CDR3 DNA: TGTGCCAGCAGTGGACAGGGTACAGAAAAACTGTTTTTT; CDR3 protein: CASSGQGTEKLFF
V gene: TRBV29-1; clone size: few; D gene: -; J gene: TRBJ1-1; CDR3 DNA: TGCAGCGTTGAAGGGGAGGAGGCTGAAGCTTTCTTT; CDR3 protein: CSVEGEEAEAFF
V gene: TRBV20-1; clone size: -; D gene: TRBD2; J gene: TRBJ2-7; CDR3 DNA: TGCAGTGCTAGAGATGGGCGGGTAGCGGGGGCAGCTGGGGACGAGCAGTACTTC; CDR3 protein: CSARDGRVAGAAGDEQYF
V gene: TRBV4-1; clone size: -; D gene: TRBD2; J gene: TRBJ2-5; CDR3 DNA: TGCGCCAGCAGCCAAGACGCGACCGGGACTATCCAAGAGACCCAGTACTTC; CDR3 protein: CASSQDATGTIQETQYF
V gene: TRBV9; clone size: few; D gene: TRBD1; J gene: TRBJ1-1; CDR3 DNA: TGTGCCAGCAGCGTCCATCGGGGGCAGGGGGCTTTCACTGAAGCTTTCTTT; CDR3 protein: CASSVHRGQGAFTEAFF
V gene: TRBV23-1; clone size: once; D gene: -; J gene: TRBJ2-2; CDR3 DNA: TGCGCCAGCGGATCAAATAATCCGACCGGGGAGCTGTTTTTT; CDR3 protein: CASGSNNPTGELFF
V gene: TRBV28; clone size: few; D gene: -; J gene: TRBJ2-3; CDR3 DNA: TGTGCCAGCAGTTTATGGGGCGTATTAGTAGATACGCAGTATTTT; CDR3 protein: CASSLWGVLVDTQYF
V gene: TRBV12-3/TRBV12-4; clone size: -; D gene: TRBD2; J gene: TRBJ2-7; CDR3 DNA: TGTGCCAGCAGTCCGGGACTAGCGGGAAGGGAGCAGTACTTC; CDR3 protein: CASSPGLAGREQYF
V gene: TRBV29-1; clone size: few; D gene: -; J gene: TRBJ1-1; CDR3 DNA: TGCAGCGCTCCAGAGATAGGGGCTTTCTTT; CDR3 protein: CSAPEIGAFF
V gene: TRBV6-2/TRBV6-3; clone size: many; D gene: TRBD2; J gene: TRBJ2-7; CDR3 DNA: TGTGCCAGCGGTTGGACTAGCGGGTTCGATACCTACGAGCAGTACTTC; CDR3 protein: CASGWTSGFDTYEQYF
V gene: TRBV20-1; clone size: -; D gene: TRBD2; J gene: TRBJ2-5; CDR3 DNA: TGCAGTGCTAGAGATTGGGTAGCGGGAGAGTTGGGAGAGACCCAGTACTTC; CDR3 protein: CSARDWVAGELGETQYF
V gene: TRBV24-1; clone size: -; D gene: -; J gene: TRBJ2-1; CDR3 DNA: TGTGCCACCAGTGATCGGGGGACAAACGGTGAGCAGTTCTTC; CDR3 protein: CATSDRGTNGEQFF
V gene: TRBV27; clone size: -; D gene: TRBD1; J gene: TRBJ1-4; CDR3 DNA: TGTGCCAGCAGTTTCGGACAGGGAGAAGATGAAAAACTGTTTTTT; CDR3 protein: CASSFGQGEDEKLFF
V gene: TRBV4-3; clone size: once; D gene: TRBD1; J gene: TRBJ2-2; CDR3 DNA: TGCGCCAGCAGCCAAGCCCAATGGGACAGGCCAACCGGGGAGCTGTTTTTT; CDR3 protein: CASSQAQWDRPTGELFF
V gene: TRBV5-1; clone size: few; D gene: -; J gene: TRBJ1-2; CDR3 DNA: TGCGCCAGCAGCTTGGCCATGTACCCCGTTTATGGCTACACCTTC; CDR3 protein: CASSLAMYPVYGYTF
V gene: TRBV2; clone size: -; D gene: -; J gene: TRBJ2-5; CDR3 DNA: TGTGCCACCGGACAAGTAGAGACCCAGTACTTC; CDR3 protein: CATGQVETQYF
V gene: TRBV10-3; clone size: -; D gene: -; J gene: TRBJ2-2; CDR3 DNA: TGTGCCATCAGCGGTGGGGGTCACGGGGAGCTGTTTTTT; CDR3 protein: CAISGGGHGELFF
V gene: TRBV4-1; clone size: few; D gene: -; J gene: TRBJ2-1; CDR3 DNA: TGCGCCAGCAGCCAAGACGCGGGGAGCTCCTACAATGAGCAGTTCTTC; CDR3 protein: CASSQDAGSSYNEQFF
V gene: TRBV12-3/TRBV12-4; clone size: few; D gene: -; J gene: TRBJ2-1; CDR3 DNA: TGTGCCAGCGGACCCTTTAGCCATGAGCAGTTCTTC; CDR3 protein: CASGPFSHEQFF
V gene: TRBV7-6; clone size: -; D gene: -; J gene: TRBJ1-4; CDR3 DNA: TGTGCCAGCAGCTTAGATGGGGGCGCTTTCGACGAAAAACTGTTTTTT; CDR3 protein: CASSLDGGAFDEKLFF
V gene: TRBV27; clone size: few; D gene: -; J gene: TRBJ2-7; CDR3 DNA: TGTGCCAGCCGAAGGGACGGATCGGCGGAGCAGTACTTC; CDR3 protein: CASRRDGSAEQYF
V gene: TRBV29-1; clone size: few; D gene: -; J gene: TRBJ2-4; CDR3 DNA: TGCAGCGTTGAGGGACGGGGCAATGAAAACATTCAGTACTTC; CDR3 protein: CSVEGRGNENIQYF
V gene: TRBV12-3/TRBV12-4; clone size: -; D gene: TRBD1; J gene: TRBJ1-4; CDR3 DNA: TGTGCCAGCAGTTTAGGCTCGGACAGGGGGTTTGAAAAACTGTTTTTT; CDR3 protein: CASSLGSDRGFEKLFF
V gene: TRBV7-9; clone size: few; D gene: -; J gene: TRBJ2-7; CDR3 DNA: TGTGCCAGCAGCTCGGGACCGAGCTTAGAGGAGCAGTACTTC; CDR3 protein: CASSSGPSLEEQYF
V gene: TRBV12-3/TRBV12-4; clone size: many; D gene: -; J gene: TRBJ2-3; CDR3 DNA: TGTGCCAGCAGCCCCCCCAGGGAGGTCGAAGCAGATACGCAGTATTTT; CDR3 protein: CASSPPREVEADTQYF
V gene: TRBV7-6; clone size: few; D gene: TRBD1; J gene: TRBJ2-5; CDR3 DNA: TGTGCCAGCAGCCGAGGCTCGGGACAGAAAGAGACCCAGTACTTC; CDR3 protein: CASSRGSGQKETQYF